These T cell receptor beta chains were read from a single sample in a study of blood T cell repertoires in COVID-19. Libraries were prepared by immunoSEQ multiplex PCR; TCRdb keeps only in-frame clonotypes and omits some of them. This sample has about 260,000 clones, with approximately 85% found just once. The sequencing input was peripheral blood. The receptors derive from a human donor in a cohort sampled during active COVID-19. Both conserved end residues are part of each CDR3. Fields, in order: V gene, J gene, D gene, clone size, CDR3 protein, CDR3 DNA. D genes are given only for firm matches. Clone size, where shown, is once, few, many, or a class for clones that have expanded.

v_call: TRBV10-3
j_call: TRBJ2-3
d_call: TRBD2
clone_size: NA
cdr3_aa: CAISVGLADTDTQYF
cdr3_nt: TGTGCCATCAGTGTTGGACTAGCGGACACAGATACGCAGTATTTT

v_call: TRBV9
j_call: TRBJ1-3
d_call: NA
clone_size: NA
cdr3_aa: CASSGTGTLLSGNTIYF
cdr3_nt: TGTGCCAGCAGCGGTACCGGGACACTCCTTTCCGGAAACACCATATATTTT

v_call: TRBV7-6
j_call: TRBJ2-7
d_call: TRBD2
clone_size: few
cdr3_aa: CASSPQAAGAYEQYF
cdr3_nt: TGTGCCAGCAGTCCCCAGGCGGCGGGAGCCTACGAGCAGTACTTC

v_call: TRBV19
j_call: TRBJ2-3
d_call: NA
clone_size: NA
cdr3_aa: CASSGTLLTDTQYF
cdr3_nt: TGTGCCAGTAGTGGGACTCTTCTCACAGATACGCAGTATTTT

v_call: TRBV5-1
j_call: TRBJ1-4
d_call: NA
clone_size: NA
cdr3_aa: CASSFQNEKLFF
cdr3_nt: TGCGCCAGCAGCTTCCAGAATGAAAAACTGTTTTTT

v_call: TRBV6-2/TRBV6-3
j_call: TRBJ1-1
d_call: NA
clone_size: NA
cdr3_aa: CASSLRVNTEAFF
cdr3_nt: TGTGCCAGCAGTCTACGGGTGAACACTGAAGCTTTCTTT

v_call: TRBV7-3
j_call: TRBJ2-3
d_call: TRBD2
clone_size: NA
cdr3_aa: CASSLSSGSTDTQYF
cdr3_nt: TGTGCCAGCAGCTTGAGTAGCGGGAGTACAGATACGCAGTATTTT

v_call: TRBV7-8
j_call: TRBJ2-7
d_call: NA
clone_size: NA
cdr3_aa: CASSASQVTYEQYF
cdr3_nt: TGTGCCAGCAGCGCCAGCCAGGTGACCTACGAGCAGTACTTC

v_call: TRBV11-2
j_call: TRBJ2-7
d_call: NA
clone_size: NA
cdr3_aa: CASSLVSYEQYF
cdr3_nt: TGTGCCAGCAGCTTAGTTTCGTACGAGCAGTACTTC

v_call: TRBV9
j_call: TRBJ1-2
d_call: NA
clone_size: NA
cdr3_aa: CASSVEIRPGNYGYTF
cdr3_nt: TGTGCCAGCAGCGTAGAAATCCGTCCGGGGAACTATGGCTACACCTTC

v_call: TRBV2
j_call: TRBJ2-7
d_call: NA
clone_size: NA
cdr3_aa: CASSEVGLYEQYF
cdr3_nt: TGTGCCAGCAGTGAAGTCGGGTTGTACGAGCAGTACTTC